Below are 2 T cell receptor beta chains sequenced from a single sample in a study of T cell changes during pregnancy in multiple sclerosis. Repertoires were generated with immunoSEQ multiplex PCR, while TCRdb's copy carries only in-frame clones and drops some. The sample has over 45,000 clones; just over 90% are singletons. The source material was CD4+ T cells from peripheral blood mononuclear cells, sampled in the second trimester of pregnancy. Every receptor here comes from a female donor with multiple sclerosis, enrolled in a pregnancy study.

This rearrangement joins TRBV19 to TRBJ2-7; 8 nucleotides match TRBD1. The germline V gene encodes CDR1 LNHDA and CDR2 SQIVND (reference sequence). After removal of 7 bases from V and 5 bases from J, the junction contained 7 bases not matched to a gene. The CDR3 runs to 13 residues. The DNA for the CDR3 is TGTGCCAGTACCACGGGGACAGGCAACGAGCAGTACTTC. Translating it yields CASTTGTGNEQYF.

The genes are TRBV2 and TRBJ2-7, with TRBD1 identical over 7 bases. This CDR3 comprises 14 residues. The germline CDR1 and CDR2 sequences are SNHLY and FYNNEI. V lost 7 bases and J lost 0; bases outside the gene matches: 6. The CDR3 sequence: CASMEQGPSYEQYF. The CDR3, as DNA: TGTGCCAGCATGGAACAGGGGCCCTCCTACGAGCAGTACTTC.